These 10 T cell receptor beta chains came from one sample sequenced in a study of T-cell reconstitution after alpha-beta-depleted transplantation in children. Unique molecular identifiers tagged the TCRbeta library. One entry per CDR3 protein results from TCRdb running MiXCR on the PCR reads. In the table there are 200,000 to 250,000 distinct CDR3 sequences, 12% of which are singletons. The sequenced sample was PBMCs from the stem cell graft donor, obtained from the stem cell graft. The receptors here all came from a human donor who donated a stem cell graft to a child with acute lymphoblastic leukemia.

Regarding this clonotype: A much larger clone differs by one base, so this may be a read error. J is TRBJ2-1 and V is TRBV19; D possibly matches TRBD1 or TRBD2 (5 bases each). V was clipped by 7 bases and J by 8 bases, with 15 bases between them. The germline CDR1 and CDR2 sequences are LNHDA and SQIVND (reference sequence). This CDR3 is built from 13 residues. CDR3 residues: CASIGRGDHEQFF. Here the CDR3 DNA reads TGTGCCAGTATCGGCCGGGGCGACCATGAGCAGTTCTTC.

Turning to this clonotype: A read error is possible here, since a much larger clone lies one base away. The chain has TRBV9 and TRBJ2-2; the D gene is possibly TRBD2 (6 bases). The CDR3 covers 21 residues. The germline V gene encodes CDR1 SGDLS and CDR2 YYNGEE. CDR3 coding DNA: TGTGCCAGCAGCGTACCTCTCAAAGGACCCGAATCTCTGGCGGGGACCGGGGAGCAGTTTTTT. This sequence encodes CASSVPLKGPESLAGTGEQFF. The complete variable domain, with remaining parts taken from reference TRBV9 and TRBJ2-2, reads DSGVTQTPKHLITATGQRVTLRCSPRSGDLSVYWYQQSLDQGLQFLIQYYNGEERAKGNILERFSAQQFPDLHSELNLSSLELGDSALYFCASSVPLKGPESLAGTGEQFFGEGSRLTVL.

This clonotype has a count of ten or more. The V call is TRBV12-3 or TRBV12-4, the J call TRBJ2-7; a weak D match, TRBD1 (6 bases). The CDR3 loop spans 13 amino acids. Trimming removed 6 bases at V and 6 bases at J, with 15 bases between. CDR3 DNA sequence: TGTGCCAGCAGCCGGACAGTCCGGGGCGAGCAGTACTTC. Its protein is CASSRTVRGEQYF.

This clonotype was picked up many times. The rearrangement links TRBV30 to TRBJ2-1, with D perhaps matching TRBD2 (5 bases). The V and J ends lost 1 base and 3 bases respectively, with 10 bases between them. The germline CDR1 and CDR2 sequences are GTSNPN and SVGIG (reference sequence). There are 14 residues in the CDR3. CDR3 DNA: TGTGCCTGGAGTGCCCCCGCGGGCTACAATGAGCAGTTCTTC. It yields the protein CAWSAPAGYNEQFF.

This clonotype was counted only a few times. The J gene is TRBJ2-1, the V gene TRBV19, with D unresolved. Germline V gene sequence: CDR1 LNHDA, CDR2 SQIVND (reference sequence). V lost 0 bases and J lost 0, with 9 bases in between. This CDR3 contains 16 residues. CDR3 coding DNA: TGTGCCAGTAGTATAGATACATGGAGCTCCTACAATGAGCAGTTCTTC. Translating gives CASSIDTWSSYNEQFF.

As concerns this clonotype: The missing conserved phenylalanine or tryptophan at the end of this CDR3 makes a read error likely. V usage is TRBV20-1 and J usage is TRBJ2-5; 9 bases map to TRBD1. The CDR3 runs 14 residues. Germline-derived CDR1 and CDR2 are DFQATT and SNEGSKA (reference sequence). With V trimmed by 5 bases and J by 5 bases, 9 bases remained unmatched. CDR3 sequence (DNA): TGCAGTGCTCCACCAGGGACAGGGACGGAGACCCAGTACTTG. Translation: CSAPPGTGTETQYL.

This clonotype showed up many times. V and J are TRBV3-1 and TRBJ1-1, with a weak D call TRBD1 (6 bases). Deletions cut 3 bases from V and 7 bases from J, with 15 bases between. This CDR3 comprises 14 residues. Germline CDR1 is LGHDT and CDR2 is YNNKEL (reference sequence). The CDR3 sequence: CASSQGARTDEAFF. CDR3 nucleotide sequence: TGTGCCAGCAGCCAGGGGGCGCGGACGGATGAAGCTTTCTTT. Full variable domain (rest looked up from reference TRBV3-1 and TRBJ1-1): DTAVSQTPKYLVTQMGNDKSIKCEQNLGHDTMYWYKQDSKKFLKIMFSYNNKELIINETVPNRFSPKSPDKAHLNLHINSLELGDSAVYFCASSQGARTDEAFFGQGTRLTVV.

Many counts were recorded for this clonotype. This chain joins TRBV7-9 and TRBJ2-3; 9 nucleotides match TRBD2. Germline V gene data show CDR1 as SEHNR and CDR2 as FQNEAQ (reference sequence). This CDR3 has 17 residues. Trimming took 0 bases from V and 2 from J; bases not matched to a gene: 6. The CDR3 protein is CASSLAKTSGPTDTQYF. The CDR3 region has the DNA TGTGCCAGCAGCTTAGCGAAGACTAGCGGCCCCACAGATACGCAGTATTTT. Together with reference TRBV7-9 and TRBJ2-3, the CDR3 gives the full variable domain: DTGVSQNPRHKITKRGQNVTFRCDPISEHNRLYWYRQTLGQGPEFLTYFQNEAQLEKSRLLSDRFSAERPKGSFSTLEIQRTEQGDSAMYLCASSLAKTSGPTDTQYFGPGTRLTVL.

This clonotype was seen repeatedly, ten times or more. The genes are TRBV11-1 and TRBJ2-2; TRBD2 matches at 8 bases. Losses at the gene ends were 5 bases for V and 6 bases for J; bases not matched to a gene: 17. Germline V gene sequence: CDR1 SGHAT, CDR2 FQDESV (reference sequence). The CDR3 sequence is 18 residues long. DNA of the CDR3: TGTGCCAGCAGCCATCCAGTCGAGCGGGAGAAGGTATCCGGGGAGCTGTTTTTT. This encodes CASSHPVEREKVSGELFF.

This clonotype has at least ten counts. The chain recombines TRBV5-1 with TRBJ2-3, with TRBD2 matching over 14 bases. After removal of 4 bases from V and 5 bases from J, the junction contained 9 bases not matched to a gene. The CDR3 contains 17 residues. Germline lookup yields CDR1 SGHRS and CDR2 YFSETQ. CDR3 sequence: CASSLGTSGGRRDTQYF. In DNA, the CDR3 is TGCGCCAGCAGCCTTGGGACTAGCGGGGGAAGAAGAGATACGCAGTATTTT.